The present T cell receptor (beta chain) was sequenced within a study of CD8+CD57+ T cells in acquired aplastic anemia. Genomic DNA templated the TCR beta VDJ and CDR3 profiling. One entry per CDR3 protein, called by TCRdb with MiXCR from the reads. The sample lists 200,000 to 300,000 distinct CDR3 sequences, roughly 82% occurring once. Remarks on this clonotype: At one of its ends the junction is not consistent with the germline gene, which may arise from a read error.

All patients picked for sequencing had shown, by flow cytometry, an expansion of CD8+CD57+ cells. Blood came from patients not yet given any therapy. The TCR sequence derives from a human donor with aplastic anemia. The specimen sequenced was sorted CD4+, CD8+, or CD8+CD57+ T cells (not recorded which) from PBMCs.

This chain's CDR3 is CASSPHGGRTDTQYF. DNA for the CDR3: TGTGCCAGCAGCCCCCATGGCGGCCGCACTGATACGCAGTATTTT. V is TRBV7-8 and J is TRBJ2-3; D is uncertain. CDR3 length equals 15 residues. Germline CDR1 SGHVS, CDR2 FQNEAQ.